These T cell receptor beta chains were read from a single sample in a study of CD8+CD57+ T cells in acquired aplastic anemia. Each CDR3 protein is one row after TCRdb ran MiXCR on the reads. The table lists around 210,000 distinct CDR3 sequences, 50% to 70% of them singletons, with roughly 61% in the top ten. The sequenced material came from sorted CD4+, CD8+, or CD8+CD57+ T cells (not recorded which) from PBMCs. Source of these receptors: a human donor with aplastic anemia. CDR3s leave out the opening cysteine and the closing phenylalanine or tryptophan. The size field is filled for only some rows; it gives once, few, many or a size class.

cdr3_length clone_size v_call cdr3_aa
10 many TRBV20-1 SAPTNTGELF
13 many TRBV11-2 ASSTVGGLPYEQY
16 . TRBV7-9 ASSGPGVQSYNSYEQY
16 few TRBV15 ATSRLNSGTGVLYEQY
12 . TRBV9 ASSPTGGVYEQY
11 . TRBV7-3 ASSPDRESSYT
12 . TRBV7-3 ASSPQGDTDTQY
13 . TRBV7-6 ASSLASGTQETQY
13 few TRBV6-4 ASSLSGSSTDTQY
15 . TRBV3-1 ASSLGGLAGVQGTQY
12 few TRBV20-1 SARKLAGGYEQY
10 once TRBV2 ASDMGDNTQY
11 . TRBV20-1 SASRGTTYEQY
11 . TRBV5-1 ASHTSGQETQY
11 . TRBV12-3/TRBV12-4 ASSWRSNTEAF
17 few TRBV7-2 ASSLGTGARSGDNSPLH
13 . TRBV7-8 ASSLAQGHHTEAF
11 . TRBV5-6 ASSLTGEYGYT
12 . TRBV9 ASSVGASSYEQY
14 . TRBV7-2 ASSVTGLIGDTEAF
11 . TRBV20-1 SARAVTGEKLF
12 . TRBV10-3 AISPGNSIYGYT
10 . TRBV20-1 SASMDIYGYT
12 . TRBV7-6 ASSLEAGSNEQF
10 . TRBV5-5 ASSRPDRLGG
11 . TRBV5-1 ASSLGRDQPQH
11 . TRBV4-3 ASSPADGYEQY
11 . TRBV20-1 SAPGKRAYEQY
13 . TRBV7-9 ASSLDTGANEKLF
15 . TRBV24-1 ATSDPQGLAGANVLT
10 . TRBV2 ASSRGSGELF
10 many TRBV5-1 ASRGGSGELF
13 . TRBV12-3/TRBV12-4 ASARQGTGNQPQH
11 . TRBV7-2 ASNIGTNSPLH
11 . TRBV9 ASSAVRYNEQF
11 . TRBV9 ASSVRQYNEQF
13 . TRBV10-3 ASSDSAASTDTQY
11 few TRBV7-7 ASSLEWGRAQY
14 . TRBV5-6 ASSRTRRGTGYEQY
10 many TRBV3-1 ASSQATYEQY
12 . TRBV20-1 SARSAGWAETQY
13 . TRBV5-1 ASSLEGYPRDEQY
13 . TRBV24-1 ATSDGTGVTDTQY
13 . TRBV3-1 ASSQGTGPYVTLH
11 . TRBV20-1 SATRTVNTEAF
14 . TRBV6-6 ASINRDRVSHYEQY
16 . TRBV19 ASSIRPSRDTSGYGYT
10 few TRBV29-1 SVGQGAYEQY